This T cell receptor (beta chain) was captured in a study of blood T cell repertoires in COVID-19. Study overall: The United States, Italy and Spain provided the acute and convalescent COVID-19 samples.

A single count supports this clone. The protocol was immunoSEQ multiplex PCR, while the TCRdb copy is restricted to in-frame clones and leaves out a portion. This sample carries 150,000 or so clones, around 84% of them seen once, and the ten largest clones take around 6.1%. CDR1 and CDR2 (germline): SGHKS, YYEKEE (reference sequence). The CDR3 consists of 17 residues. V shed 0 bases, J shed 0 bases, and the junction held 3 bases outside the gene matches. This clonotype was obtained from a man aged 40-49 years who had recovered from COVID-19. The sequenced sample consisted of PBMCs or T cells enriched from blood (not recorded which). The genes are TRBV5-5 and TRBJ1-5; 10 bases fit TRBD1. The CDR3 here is CASSLGDRGHSNQPQHF. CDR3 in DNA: TGTGCCAGCAGCTTGGGGGACAGGGGACATAGCAATCAGCCCCAGCATTTT.